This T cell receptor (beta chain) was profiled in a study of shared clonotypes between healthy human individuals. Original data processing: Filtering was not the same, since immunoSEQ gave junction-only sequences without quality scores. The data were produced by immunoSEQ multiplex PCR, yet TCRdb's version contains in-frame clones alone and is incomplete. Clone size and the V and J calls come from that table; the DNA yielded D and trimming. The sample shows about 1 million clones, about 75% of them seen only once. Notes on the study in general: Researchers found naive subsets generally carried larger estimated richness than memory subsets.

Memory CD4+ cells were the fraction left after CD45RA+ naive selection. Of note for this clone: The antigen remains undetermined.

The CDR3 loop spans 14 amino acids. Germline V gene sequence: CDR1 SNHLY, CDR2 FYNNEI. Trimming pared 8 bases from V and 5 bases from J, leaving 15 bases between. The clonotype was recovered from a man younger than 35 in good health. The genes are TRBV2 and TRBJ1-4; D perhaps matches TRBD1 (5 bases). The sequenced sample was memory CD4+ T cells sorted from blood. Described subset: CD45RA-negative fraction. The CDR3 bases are TGTGCCAGCGGCCTGGGGGTTGCAAATGAAAAACTGTTTTTT. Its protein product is CASGLGVANEKLFF.